This TCR beta chain came from a study of molecular identifiers for immune sequencing clone quantification listed by TCRdb under 2018. Background on the whole study: For a replicate experiment, the RNA from either around 20,000 or 100,000 naive CD8 T cells was divided into five aliquots, and four of those aliquots went on to sequencing. This methods study benchmarked molecular-identifier clustering-based TCR repertoire sequencing (MIDCIRS) and TCR RNA copy counting, using CD8 T cells to do so. The full study reports these points: A single cell's worth of spiked-in Jurkat TCR RNA was reported detectable even among some 920,000 naive CD8 T cells. Approximately 3 recovered TCR RNA copies per cell were obtained by modeling, versus 9 to 10 by digital PCR, implying a capture efficiency of about 30%. When barcode sub-clustering was not used, chimeric consensus sequences inflated TCR diversity, with chimeras reaching as high as 47%. Clones above 20 RNA copies held over 97% of molecules in CMV-specific effector cells but under 1% in naive cells. Naive libraries contained spiked-in Jurkat TCR RNA (more than nine copies' worth), which is not part of the donor repertoire. The sizes of highly expanded clones could end up underestimated when identical TCR molecules share a barcode.

This clonotype came up many times. Its cognate antigen has yet to be identified. There are no base qualities to consult, and no much larger clone falls within one base. The CDR3 sequence holds 13 residues, the cysteine and phenylalanine included. The CDR3 DNA has 39 bases and is translated from base 1. The germline V gene sets CDR1 to SQVTM and CDR2 to ANQGSEA. V was cut back by 0 bases and J by 4 bases, leaving a gap of 9 bases between them. Libraries of naive CD8 T cells were generated from about 20,000 to 1,000,000 sorted cells, with 10%, 30% or 50% of the purified RNA used. Naive CD8 T cells, defined as CD8+CD4-CCR7+CD45RA+, were FACS-sorted into RLT Plus buffer on a BD FACSAria II. Around 10 TCR copies' worth of Jurkat RNA were spiked into roughly 18,000-1,000,000 naive CD8 T cell samples to test detection sensitivity. Enrichment of CD8 T cells was done with RosetteSep CD8+ T Cell Enrichment Cocktail plus Ficoll-Paque, and ACK red cell lysis came afterward.

Library prep was done by PCR. Sequencing instrument: NextSeq 500. Bulk TCR libraries were made following a previously described method, with the TCR primers given in Table S5. The Qiagen AllPrep DNA/RNA kit was used to purify total RNA. Before analysis, reads from multiple sequencing runs of one library were combined. The authors' analysis ran thus. Reads were retained only if the reads had an exact TCR constant sequence, and the retained reads were trimmed to 150 nt and grouped according to their 12-nt molecular barcodes. Within each barcode group, reads were sub-clustered at a 15% Levenshtein threshold, and quality-weighted consensus sequences were built per RNA molecule. Non-functional sequences were filtered out, along with any lower-count sequence sitting one edit away from another sequence. Based on fitting two negative binomial distributions, any barcode sub-cluster with under 20% of the maximum read count was discarded. TCRdb redid the processing of the public reads, applying fastp at Q25 and MiXCR, and retained in-frame beta chains. Here each entry gathers all rows of one CDR3 protein and keeps the most common genes and DNA. Here the V and J calls rest on TCRdb's processing, not on the authors' analysis. The sample profile shows approximately 590,000 distinct CDR3 sequences; roughly 25% of them were found once. The ten largest make up roughly 0.83% of the sample.

This sequence uses TRBV29-1 and TRBJ1-2, with the D gene uncertain. Sample: naive CD8+ T cells from blood, with Jurkat cell RNA spiked in. The sample's cell subset or site label, in plain terms: FACS-sorted CD8+CD4-CCR7+CD45RA+ naive T cells. This TCR was sampled from a human donor in good health. Some libraries in this study had Jurkat cell RNA spiked in. This receptor has the CDR3 CSVEDSQRYGYTF. Here is the DNA: TGCAGCGTTGAAGATAGTCAGCGCTATGGCTACACCTTC.